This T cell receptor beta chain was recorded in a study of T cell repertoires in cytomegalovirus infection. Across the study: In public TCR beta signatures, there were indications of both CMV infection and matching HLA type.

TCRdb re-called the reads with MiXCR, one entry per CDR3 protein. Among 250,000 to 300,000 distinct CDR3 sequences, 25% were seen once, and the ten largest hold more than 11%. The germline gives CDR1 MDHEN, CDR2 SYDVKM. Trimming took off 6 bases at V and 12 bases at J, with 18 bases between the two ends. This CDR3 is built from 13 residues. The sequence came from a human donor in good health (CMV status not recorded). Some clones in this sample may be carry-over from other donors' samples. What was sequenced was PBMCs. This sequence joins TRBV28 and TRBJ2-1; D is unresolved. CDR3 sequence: CASRTEVPLGQFF. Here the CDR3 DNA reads TGTGCCAGCAGAACCGAGGTGCCCCTCGGGCAGTTCTTC.